These T cell receptor beta chains were read from a single sample in a study of response to subunit inactivated influenza vaccine. TCRdb recomputed calls from the RT-PCR reads with MiXCR, one row per CDR3 protein. The table lists 650,000 to 800,000 distinct CDR3 sequences, around 14% of them singletons. The material was PBMCs from blood, obtained less than 15 days before vaccination. The receptors were gathered from a man in his forties or fifties who received an inactivated influenza vaccine. Both conserved end residues are part of each CDR3. Fields, in order: clone size, V gene, D gene, J gene, CDR3 protein, CDR3 DNA. D genes are given only for firm matches. Clone size is not always given. Where it is, it says once, few, many or a class for expanded clones.

size: few
V: TRBV11-2
D: NA
J: TRBJ2-1
CDR3: CASSLATRGGQFF
DNA: TGTGCCAGCAGCTTAGCGACTAGGGGGGGCCAGTTCTTC

size: NA
V: TRBV5-1
D: NA
J: TRBJ2-5
CDR3: CASSSIAAETQYF
DNA: TGCGCCAGCAGCTCTATAGCCGCGGAGACCCAGTACTTC

size: few
V: TRBV24-1
D: NA
J: TRBJ2-5
CDR3: CATSLAGSQETQYF
DNA: TGTGCCACCAGTCTAGCCGGCAGTCAAGAGACCCAGTACTTC

size: few
V: TRBV12-3/TRBV12-4
D: NA
J: TRBJ1-2
CDR3: CASSLRGLGYGYTF
DNA: TGTGCCAGCAGTTTAAGGGGCCTGGGATATGGCTACACCTTC

size: NA
V: TRBV20-1
D: TRBD1
J: TRBJ2-3
CDR3: CSTTGIRPDTQYF
DNA: TGCAGCACGACAGGGATCCGTCCAGATACGCAGTATTTT

size: NA
V: TRBV20-1
D: TRBD2
J: TRBJ2-1
CDR3: CSLRLAGPYNEQFF
DNA: TGCAGCCTCCGACTAGCGGGACCCTACAATGAGCAGTTCTTC

size: few
V: TRBV4-1
D: NA
J: TRBJ1-5
CDR3: CASSQENSQPQHF
DNA: TGCGCCAGCAGCCAAGAGAACAGTCAGCCCCAGCATTTT

size: once
V: TRBV20-1
D: NA
J: TRBJ2-7
CDR3: CSARGFRDYEQYF
DNA: TGCAGTGCTAGAGGGTTCCGGGACTACGAGCAGTACTTC

size: few
V: TRBV4-2
D: NA
J: TRBJ2-1
CDR3: CASSPGLVVEQFF
DNA: TGTGCCAGCAGCCCAGGCCTGGTCGTAGAGCAGTTCTTC

size: many
V: TRBV14
D: NA
J: TRBJ1-2
CDR3: CASSQGLWGYNGYTF
DNA: TGTGCCAGCAGCCAAGGTCTCTGGGGTTACAATGGCTACACCTTC

size: many
V: TRBV20-1
D: NA
J: TRBJ1-5
CDR3: CSAPRRGSRSNQPQHF
DNA: TGCAGTGCCCCCAGGCGGGGCAGTAGGAGCAATCAGCCCCAGCATTTT

size: NA
V: TRBV27
D: NA
J: TRBJ2-1
CDR3: CASSFLRNDNEQFF
DNA: TGTGCCAGCAGTTTTCTCCGAAACGACAATGAGCAGTTCTTC

size: few
V: TRBV7-1
D: NA
J: TRBJ2-6
CDR3: CASSSIRRDDLKRNSGANVLTF
DNA: TGTGCCAGCAGCTCCATTCGCCGGGACGACCTAAAAAGGAACTCTGGGGCCAACGTCCTGACTTTC

size: many
V: TRBV20-1
D: NA
J: TRBJ1-6
CDR3: CSASSGLFSYNSPLHF
DNA: TGCAGTGCTAGTTCGGGGTTGTTTTCCTATAATTCACCCCTCCACTTT

size: few
V: TRBV20-1
D: NA
J: TRBJ2-7
CDR3: CSARSLRGELAEQYF
DNA: TGCAGTGCTAGATCCTTGCGAGGGGAGTTGGCCGAGCAGTACTTC

size: few
V: TRBV5-1
D: NA
J: TRBJ2-5
CDR3: CASSLASRLGVKTQYF
DNA: TGCGCCAGCAGCTTGGCCTCACGGCTGGGGGTCAAGACCCAGTACTTC

size: NA
V: TRBV29-1
D: NA
J: TRBJ1-4
CDR3: CSVSTGREEKLFF
DNA: TGCAGCGTATCCACAGGGAGAGAAGAAAAACTGTTTTTT

size: NA
V: TRBV7-2
D: NA
J: TRBJ1-5
CDR3: CASSLGARGDQPQHF
DNA: TGTGCCAGCAGCTTAGGGGCACGGGGCGATCAGCCCCAGCATTTT

size: NA
V: TRBV28
D: NA
J: TRBJ2-3
CDR3: CASSHSTRDSYTDTQYF
DNA: TGTGCCAGCAGCCACTCCACCCGGGACTCGTACACAGATACGCAGTATTTT

size: few
V: TRBV27
D: TRBD1
J: TRBJ2-2
CDR3: CASSLLTGTTGELFF
DNA: TGTGCCAGCAGTTTATTGACAGGGACCACCGGGGAGCTGTTTTTT

size: many
V: TRBV7-2
D: TRBD1
J: TRBJ1-2
CDR3: CASSLAGTGSYGYTF
DNA: TGTGCCAGCAGCTTAGCCGGGACAGGGTCGTATGGCTACACCTTC

size: few
V: TRBV20-1
D: NA
J: TRBJ2-3
CDR3: CSASWTAPRSLGQYF
DNA: TGCAGTGCCTCATGGACAGCACCCCGGTCATTAGGGCAGTATTTT

size: few
V: TRBV6-2/TRBV6-3
D: NA
J: TRBJ1-5
CDR3: CASTQTVSLPQHF
DNA: TGTGCCAGCACCCAAACCGTTTCCTTGCCCCAGCATTTT

size: few
V: TRBV15
D: NA
J: TRBJ2-7
CDR3: CATTIGGGVGEQYF
DNA: TGTGCCACCACCATAGGAGGGGGAGTGGGCGAGCAGTACTTC

size: many
V: TRBV29-1
D: NA
J: TRBJ2-1
CDR3: CSVGPRTGLNEQFF
DNA: TGCAGCGTTGGGCCCCGGACGGGACTCAATGAGCAGTTCTTC

size: NA
V: TRBV7-2
D: TRBD2
J: TRBJ2-7
CDR3: CASSLGGGGSIYEQYF
DNA: TGTGCCAGCAGCTTAGGCGGTGGCGGGAGTATCTACGAGCAGTACTTC

size: NA
V: TRBV25-1
D: NA
J: TRBJ2-5
CDR3: CASSPKGTAGQETQYF
DNA: TGTGCCAGCAGTCCGAAGGGGACCGCTGGGCAAGAGACCCAGTACTTC

size: many
V: TRBV12-3/TRBV12-4
D: TRBD2
J: TRBJ2-2
CDR3: CASTPTSVLNTGELFF
DNA: TGTGCCAGCACACCGACTAGCGTTCTTAACACCGGGGAGCTGTTTTTT

size: few
V: TRBV7-2
D: NA
J: TRBJ2-2
CDR3: CASSFDSYTGELFF
DNA: TGTGCCAGCAGCTTTGACTCCTACACCGGGGAGCTGTTTTTT

size: NA
V: TRBV29-1
D: NA
J: TRBJ2-4
CDR3: CSAGLAGAKNIQYF
DNA: TGCAGCGCGGGACTCGCTGGGGCCAAAAACATTCAGTACTTC

size: few
V: TRBV20-1
D: TRBD2
J: TRBJ2-7
CDR3: CSALTSGRSGEQYF
DNA: TGCAGTGCCCTGACTAGCGGGAGATCTGGCGAGCAGTACTTC

size: NA
V: TRBV7-2
D: NA
J: TRBJ2-3
CDR3: CASSISRRGTDTQYF
DNA: TGTGCCAGCAGCATCAGCCGCAGGGGAACAGATACGCAGTATTTT

size: NA
V: TRBV3-1
D: TRBD2
J: TRBJ2-5
CDR3: CASSVEPTTSGRAAETQYF
DNA: TGTGCCAGCAGCGTAGAACCCACCACTAGCGGGAGGGCCGCAGAGACCCAGTACTTC

size: few
V: TRBV5-1
D: TRBD2
J: TRBJ2-2
CDR3: CASKRSGPANTGELFF
DNA: TGCGCCAGCAAGCGTAGCGGGCCTGCGAACACCGGGGAGCTGTTTTTT

size: NA
V: TRBV6-1
D: TRBD1
J: TRBJ2-2
CDR3: CASCDRGRGTGELFF
DNA: TGTGCCAGCTGTGACAGGGGGCGCGGAACCGGGGAGCTGTTTTTT

size: NA
V: TRBV5-8
D: NA
J: TRBJ1-1
CDR3: CASSLYGPPEAFF
DNA: TGTGCCAGCAGCTTGTACGGGCCCCCTGAAGCTTTCTTT

size: few
V: TRBV7-3
D: TRBD2
J: TRBJ2-1
CDR3: CASSDGLASFF
DNA: TGTGCCAGCAGCGACGGACTAGCGTCTTTCTTC

size: many
V: TRBV19
D: NA
J: TRBJ1-1
CDR3: CASSTSVNTEAFF
DNA: TGTGCCAGTAGCACTTCAGTGAACACTGAAGCTTTCTTT

size: NA
V: TRBV3-1
D: TRBD1
J: TRBJ1-1
CDR3: CASSQRGTAEAFF
DNA: TGTGCCAGCAGCCAGAGAGGGACAGCTGAAGCTTTCTTT

size: NA
V: TRBV7-9
D: NA
J: TRBJ1-1
CDR3: CASSLDRGRYTEAFF
DNA: TGTGCCAGCAGCTTAGACCGAGGGCGGTACACTGAAGCTTTCTTT

size: few
V: TRBV18
D: NA
J: TRBJ2-2
CDR3: CASSAGTGATGELFF
DNA: TGTGCCAGCTCCGCCGGGACTGGAGCCACCGGGGAGCTGTTTTTT

size: few
V: TRBV28
D: TRBD2
J: TRBJ2-1
CDR3: CASNDPAGGSGDEQFF
DNA: TGTGCCAGCAACGATCCGGCGGGAGGTAGCGGAGATGAGCAGTTCTTC

size: NA
V: TRBV5-1
D: NA
J: TRBJ2-3
CDR3: CASSLGTLTDTQYF
DNA: TGCGCCAGCAGCCTGGGGACCCTCACAGATACGCAGTATTTT

size: NA
V: TRBV20-1
D: NA
J: TRBJ2-7
CDR3: CSARSGPSYEQYF
DNA: TGCAGTGCTAGAAGCGGACCGTCCTACGAGCAGTACTTC

size: few
V: TRBV4-1
D: NA
J: TRBJ1-2
CDR3: CASSQDPGISYGYTF
DNA: TGCGCCAGCAGCCAAGATCCGGGTATAAGCTATGGCTACACCTTC

size: few
V: TRBV7-2
D: TRBD1
J: TRBJ1-1
CDR3: CASSLGRTGDTEAFF
DNA: TGTGCCAGCAGCTTAGGCCGGACAGGGGACACTGAAGCTTTCTTT

size: few
V: TRBV6-5
D: NA
J: TRBJ1-4
CDR3: CASSYESGVVGKLFF
DNA: TGTGCCAGCAGTTACGAATCAGGAGTCGTGGGAAAACTGTTTTTT

size: few
V: TRBV20-1
D: NA
J: TRBJ2-7
CDR3: CSATALRRSVYEQYF
DNA: TGCAGTGCTACGGCTCTCAGGCGGAGCGTCTACGAGCAGTACTTC

size: few
V: TRBV29-1
D: TRBD2
J: TRBJ2-2
CDR3: CSVTLAGGPHGELFF
DNA: TGCAGCGTGACCCTAGCGGGAGGACCCCACGGGGAGCTGTTTTTT

size: few
V: TRBV24-1
D: NA
J: TRBJ2-3
CDR3: CATSDPGTGTDTQYF
DNA: TGTGCCACCAGTGATCCCGGGACTGGCACAGATACGCAGTATTTT

size: NA
V: TRBV4-3
D: NA
J: TRBJ2-1
CDR3: CASSQEGWSSYNEQFF
DNA: TGCGCCAGCAGCCAAGAGGGGTGGAGCTCCTACAATGAGCAGTTCTTC

size: NA
V: TRBV5-1
D: TRBD2
J: TRBJ2-3
CDR3: CASSLLLAGAGDTQYF
DNA: TGCGCCAGCAGCCTTCTCCTAGCGGGAGCGGGAGATACGCAGTATTTT

size: NA
V: TRBV20-1
D: TRBD2
J: TRBJ2-3
CDR3: CSAIGSGTSGRQDTQYF
DNA: TGCAGTGCTATCGGATCGGGGACTAGCGGGAGACAAGATACGCAGTATTTT

size: few
V: TRBV20-1
D: TRBD2
J: TRBJ2-7
CDR3: CSASRLAGAVEQYF
DNA: TGCAGTGCTAGTAGACTAGCGGGAGCGGTTGAGCAGTACTTC

size: many
V: TRBV5-1
D: NA
J: TRBJ2-5
CDR3: CASSSHDGGTQYF
DNA: TGCGCCAGCAGCTCCCATGATGGAGGGACCCAGTACTTC

size: NA
V: TRBV12-3/TRBV12-4
D: NA
J: TRBJ2-5
CDR3: CASSLSQVQYYHF
DNA: TGTGCCAGCAGTTTAAGCCAGGTCCAGTATTATCACTTC

size: NA
V: TRBV6-2/TRBV6-3
D: TRBD2
J: TRBJ2-2
CDR3: CASSYLFGAGVAGELFF
DNA: TGTGCCAGCAGTTACCTTTTTGGAGCGGGAGTGGCCGGGGAGCTGTTTTTT

size: few
V: TRBV2
D: NA
J: TRBJ2-7
CDR3: CATTLDGSYEQYF
DNA: TGTGCCACCACCTTGGACGGGTCCTACGAGCAGTACTTC

size: many
V: TRBV5-1
D: NA
J: TRBJ2-4
CDR3: CASSLEGSGNIQYF
DNA: TGCGCCAGCAGCTTGGAAGGGTCGGGAAACATTCAGTACTTC